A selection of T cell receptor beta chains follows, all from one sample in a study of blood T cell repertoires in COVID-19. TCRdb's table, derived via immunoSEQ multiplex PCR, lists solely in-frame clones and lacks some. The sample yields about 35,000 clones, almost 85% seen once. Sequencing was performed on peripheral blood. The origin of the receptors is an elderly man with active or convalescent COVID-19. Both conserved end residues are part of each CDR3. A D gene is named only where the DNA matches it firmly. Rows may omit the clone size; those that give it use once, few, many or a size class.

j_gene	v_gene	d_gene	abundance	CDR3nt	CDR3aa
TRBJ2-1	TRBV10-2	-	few	TGCGCCAGCAGGGGCTCCGGGATCTACAATGAGCAGTTCTTC	CASRGSGIYNEQFF
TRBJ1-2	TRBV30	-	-	TGTGCCTGGAGTGGAAGGGAGGACTATGGCTACACCTTC	CAWSGREDYGYTF
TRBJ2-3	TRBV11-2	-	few	TGTGCCAGCAGCTTTTACACAGATACGCAGTATTTT	CASSFYTDTQYF
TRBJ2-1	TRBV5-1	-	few	TGCGCCAGCAGCTTAAGTGCGGAGGGTGAGCAGTTCTTC	CASSLSAEGEQFF
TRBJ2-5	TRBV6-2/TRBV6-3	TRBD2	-	TGTGCCAGCAGTCCCGGGACTAGCGCGACCCAGTACTTC	CASSPGTSATQYF
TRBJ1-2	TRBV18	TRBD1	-	TGTGCCAGCTCCCCCGACAGGGACTATGGCTACACCTTC	CASSPDRDYGYTF
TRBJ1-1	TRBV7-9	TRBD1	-	TGTGCCAGCAGACCGGGACAGGGTTTTGAAACTGAAGCTTTCTTT	CASRPGQGFETEAFF
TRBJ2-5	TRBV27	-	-	TGTGCCAGCAGGGCCGGGTTTTACAGGGACGAGGCCCAGTACTTC	CASRAGFYRDEAQYF
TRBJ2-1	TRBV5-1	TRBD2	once	TGCGCCAGCAGCCCAGGGACTAGCAGGGTCAATGAGCAGTTCTTC	CASSPGTSRVNEQFF
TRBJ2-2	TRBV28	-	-	TGTGCCAGCGAGACTAGGCACATTACCGGGGAGCTGTTTTTT	CASETRHITGELFF
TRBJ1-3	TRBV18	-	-	TGTGCCAGCTCACCAGGACAGAATACTGGAAACACCATATATTTT	CASSPGQNTGNTIYF
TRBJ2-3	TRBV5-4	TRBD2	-	TGTGCCAGCAGCCTGGGACTAGCGGCCACAGATACGCAGTATTTT	CASSLGLAATDTQYF
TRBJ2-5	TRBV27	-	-	TGTGCCAGCAGTTCCTATCCCATCCGGGAGACCCAGTACTTC	CASSSYPIRETQYF
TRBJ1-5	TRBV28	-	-	TGTGCCAGCAGTTTAGGGGGGGTTCGAGGGCCCCAGCATTTT	CASSLGGVRGPQHF
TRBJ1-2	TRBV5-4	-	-	TGTGCCAGCAGCTTCGGGGGGGCCGGTAACTATGGCTACACCTTC	CASSFGGAGNYGYTF
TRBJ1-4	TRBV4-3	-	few	TGCGCCAGCAGCCAACGGAGAGAAGGAAAACTGTTTTTT	CASSQRREGKLFF